This T cell receptor (beta chain) was identified during a study of persistence of HIV-infected CD4 T cells. In the study overall: Suppressive ART had lasted a median of roughly eight years. Up to about 200 mL blood was drawn at multiple time points; a couple of donors had single-time leukapheresis.

Lysates of CMV-infected fibroblasts at roughly 10 ug/mL stimulated these cells. Sorting selected CD4+ T cells upregulating both CD40 ligand and CD69. Sequencing used immunoSEQ version 4 in survey mode. The protocol was immunoSEQ multiplex PCR, while the TCRdb copy is restricted to in-frame clones and leaves out a portion. The sample lists fewer than 6,500 clones; 60% to 80% were seen once. Concerning this clone: Its target is not known.

CDR3 length: 12 amino acids. V was shortened by 6 bases and J by 4 bases, with 12 bases between the two germline ends. Germline V gene lookup returns CDR1 SQVTM and CDR2 ANQGSEA. Study-wide points: The rare CMV-responding cells with HIV-1 proviruses were not separately TCR-sequenced.

The source of this sequence is an adult man with HIV who was CMV-seropositive. The J gene is TRBJ1-1, the V gene TRBV29-1; D not certain. The sample consisted of CD4+ T cells sorted from PBMCs after approximately 19-hour stimulation, taken from a patient who received antiretroviral therapy. The CDR3 loop is CSVVSGSTEAFF. As DNA, the CDR3 is TGCAGCGTCGTGTCCGGGTCCACTGAAGCTTTCTTT.